This T cell receptor (beta chain) comes out of a study of cytomegalovirus exposure and HLA in healthy donors. TCRdb's table, derived via immunoSEQ multiplex PCR, lists solely in-frame clones and lacks some. The profile shows about 130,000 clones, 88% of them singletons. Study-wide points: In vitro testing confirmed a few CMV-associated chains as specific for CMV antigens. Cytomegalovirus-associated TCR beta chains were listed, numbering 164.

Separate from the approximately 670-subject first cohort was the roughly 120-subject validation cohort, to which the donors belonged. Worth noting for this clone: Antigen unknown.

The CDR3 has 16 residues. Germline CDR1 is SNHLY and CDR2 is FYNNEI. Trimming cost V 1 base and J 4 bases, with 16 bases left between them. The source of this sequence is a man younger than 45 in good health and CMV-seronegative. The sequenced sample was PBMCs. The V gene is TRBV2, the J gene TRBJ2-5; a weak D match, TRBD2 (5 bases). The CDR3 bases are TGTGCCAGCAGTGAAGAATCGGTTACTAGAGGAGAGACCCAGTACTTC. This sequence encodes CASSEESVTRGETQYF.